This T cell receptor beta chain was identified in a study of metastatic and nonmetastatic thyroid tumors (dated by TCRdb to 2019 to 2021). About the study as a whole: Repertoires were compared across peripheral blood and tumor or nodule tissue samples from malignant and benign thyroid patients.

The germline V gene encodes CDR1 MNHNS and CDR2 SASEGT. V gives up 3 bases and J gives up 6 bases, and the segment between their germline ends measures 6 bases. The CDR3 covers 13 residues, taking in both the cysteine and the phenylalanine. Only the CDR3 part of the read is kept: 39 bases, read in frame from the first base. Before undergoing thyroid surgery, none of the patients had been given any kind of treatment. Using T-cell receptor beta sequencing, the researchers looked back retrospectively at clinical samples from patients, gathered between the early 2010s and the late 2010s. Preparation of the library involved PCR. The sample was run on an Illumina HiSeq 4000. The TCR beta-chain CDR3 region of each patient was profiled by high-throughput sequencing. On the study's bioinformatics: A classifier to discriminate distant-metastatic papillary thyroid cancer patients was built from CDR3 differences across clinicopathological groups. Repertoire diversity was assessed with the Shannon index, and tumor-blood repertoire similarity with the Morisita-Horn index. Using fastp trimming at Q25 and MiXCR clonotype assembly, TCRdb reanalyzed the public sequencing data and kept in-frame beta chains. TCRdb, not the authors, supplied the V and J calls. For this sample the table gives about 14,000 clones, of which roughly 33% were detected only once. Jointly, the top ten make up more than 25% of the sample.

As to this clone: This receptor's antigen is unknown. Base qualities are missing; no much larger clone stands one base away.

General findings and caveats noted by the study authors: In both blood and tumor samples, malignant tumors were reported to have significantly higher TCR beta diversity than benign nodules.

The receptor was isolated from a female donor with papillary thyroid cancer or a benign thyroid nodule (not recorded which). Some clones in this sample may be carry-over from other donors' samples. Sequencing used tumor tissue. The chain uses TRBV6-1 and TRBJ1-6, with the D gene too uncertain to name. This receptor carries the CDR3 CASSDFINSPLHF. The nucleotide sequence is given as TGTGCCAGCAGTGACTTCATTAATTCACCCCTCCACTTT.